This T cell receptor beta chain was sequenced during a study of cytomegalovirus exposure and HLA in healthy donors. The PCR used 60 Vbeta and 13 Jbeta primers. Assay: immunoSEQ multiplex PCR; the TCRdb copy retains only in-frame clones and omits some. The table lists 100,000 to 150,000 clones, just over 75% of them singletons. A note on this clone: Its target is unknown.

Points from the study as a whole: A missense variant in DCLRE1C was later tied to TCR beta V- and J-gene trimming.

The sample consisted of PBMCs. The sequence was collected from a woman in her forties or fifties in good health and CMV-seronegative.

For the CDR3, the DNA is TGCGCCAGCAGCCTCCTACTAGCGGGAGACCGGCAGTTCTTC. Its translation is CASSLLLAGDRQFF. This chain links TRBV4-1 with TRBJ2-1, with TRBD2 matching over 11 bases. V lost 4 bases, J lost 12 bases, and 8 bases stayed unmatched. The CDR3 loop spans 14 amino acids. The germline gives CDR1 MGHRA, CDR2 YSYEKL.